This T cell receptor beta chain was recovered during a study of monozygotic twins with inflammatory bowel disease. Regarding this clonotype: Its matching antigen is unknown.

Notes on the study in general: For repertoire similarity, concordant twins did not differ from discordant twins, possibly because power was limited. No distinction between different T cell subtypes was possible.

Germline-derived CDR1 and CDR2 are MNHEY and SVGEGT. The CDR3 length is 13 residues. Incorporation of UMIs carrying a 6-nucleotide sample barcode was performed by template switching. For each CDR3 protein, TCRdb gives one entry from its re-call of the 5' RACE reads, without DNA. In all, the sample yields a few hundred thousand distinct CDR3 sequences. The rearrangement links TRBV6-2 or TRBV6-3 to TRBJ2-7; TCRdb designates TRBD1, a call that cannot be tested without DNA. The material sequenced was blood. This sequence originates from a human donor with ulcerative colitis or Crohn's disease, or a healthy co-twin of an affected twin (not recorded which). The CDR3 is CASGGKNSYEQYF.